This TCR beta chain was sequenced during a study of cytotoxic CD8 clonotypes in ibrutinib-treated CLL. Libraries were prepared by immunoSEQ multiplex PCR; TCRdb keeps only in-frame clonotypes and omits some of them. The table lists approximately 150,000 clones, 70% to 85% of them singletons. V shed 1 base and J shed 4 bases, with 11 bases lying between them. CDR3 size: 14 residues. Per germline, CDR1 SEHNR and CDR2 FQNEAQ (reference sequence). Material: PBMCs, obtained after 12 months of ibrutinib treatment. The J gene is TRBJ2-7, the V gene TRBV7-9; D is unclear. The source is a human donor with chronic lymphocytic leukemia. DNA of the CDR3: TGTGCCAGCAGCTTAGAAGCGCACACATACGAGCAGTACTTC. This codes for CASSLEAHTYEQYF.